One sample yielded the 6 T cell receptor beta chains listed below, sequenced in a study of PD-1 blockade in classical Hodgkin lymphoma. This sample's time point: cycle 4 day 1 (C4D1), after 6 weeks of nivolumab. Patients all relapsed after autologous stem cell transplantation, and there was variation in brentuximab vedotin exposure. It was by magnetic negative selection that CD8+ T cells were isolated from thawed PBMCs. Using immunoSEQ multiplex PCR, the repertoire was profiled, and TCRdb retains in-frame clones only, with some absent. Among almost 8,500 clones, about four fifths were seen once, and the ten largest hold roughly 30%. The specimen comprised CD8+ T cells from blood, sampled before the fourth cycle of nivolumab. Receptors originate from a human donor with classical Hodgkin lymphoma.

The CDR3 protein is CASSLGANTEAFF. The DNA for the CDR3 is TGTGCCAGCTCACTAGGAGCAAACACTGAAGCTTTCTTT. V and J are TRBV18 and TRBJ1-1, with no clear D. From germline, CDR1 is KGHSH and CDR2 LQKENI. Trimming cost V 4 bases and J 2 bases, with 8 bases left between them. This CDR3 has 13 amino acids.

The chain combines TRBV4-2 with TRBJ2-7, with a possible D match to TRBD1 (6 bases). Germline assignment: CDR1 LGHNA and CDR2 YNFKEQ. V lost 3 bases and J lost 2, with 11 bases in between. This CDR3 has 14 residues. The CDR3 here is CASSQTRGPYEQYF. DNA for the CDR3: TGTGCCAGCAGCCAGACCAGGGGCCCCTACGAGCAGTACTTC.

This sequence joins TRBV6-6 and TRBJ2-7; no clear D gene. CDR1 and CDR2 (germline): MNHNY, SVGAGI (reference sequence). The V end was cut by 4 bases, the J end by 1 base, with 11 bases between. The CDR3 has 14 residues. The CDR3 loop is CASSSDTPSYEQYF. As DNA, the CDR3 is TGTGCCAGCAGTTCCGACACCCCATCCTACGAGCAGTACTTC.

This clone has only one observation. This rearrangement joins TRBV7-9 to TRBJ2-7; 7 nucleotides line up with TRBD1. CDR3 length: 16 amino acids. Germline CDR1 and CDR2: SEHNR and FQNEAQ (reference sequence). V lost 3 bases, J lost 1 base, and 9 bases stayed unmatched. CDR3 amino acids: CASSFSLWDSSYEQYF. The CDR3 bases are TGTGCCAGCAGCTTTAGTCTCTGGGACAGTTCCTACGAGCAGTACTTC.

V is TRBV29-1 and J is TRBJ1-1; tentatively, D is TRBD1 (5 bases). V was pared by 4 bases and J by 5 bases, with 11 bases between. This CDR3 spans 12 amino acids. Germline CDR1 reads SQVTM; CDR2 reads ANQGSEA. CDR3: CSVARGWTEAFF. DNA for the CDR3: TGCAGCGTTGCAAGGGGTTGGACTGAAGCTTTCTTT.

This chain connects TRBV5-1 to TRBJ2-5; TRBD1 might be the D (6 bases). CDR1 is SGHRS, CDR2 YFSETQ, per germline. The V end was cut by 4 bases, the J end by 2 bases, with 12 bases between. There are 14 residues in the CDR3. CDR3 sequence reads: CASSATGKQETQYF. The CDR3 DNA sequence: TGCGCCAGCAGCGCCACAGGGAAACAAGAGACCCAGTACTTC.